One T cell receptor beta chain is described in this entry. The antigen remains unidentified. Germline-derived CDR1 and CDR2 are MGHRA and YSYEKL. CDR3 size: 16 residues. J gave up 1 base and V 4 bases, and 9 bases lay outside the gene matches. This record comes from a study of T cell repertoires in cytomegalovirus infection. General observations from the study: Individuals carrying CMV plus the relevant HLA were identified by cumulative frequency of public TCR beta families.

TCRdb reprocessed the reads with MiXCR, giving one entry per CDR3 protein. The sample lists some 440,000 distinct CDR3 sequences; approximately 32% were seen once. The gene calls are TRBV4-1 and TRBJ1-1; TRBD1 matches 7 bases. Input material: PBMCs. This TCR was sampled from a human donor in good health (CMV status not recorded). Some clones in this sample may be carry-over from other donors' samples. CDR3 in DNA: TGCGCCAGCAGCCCAGAGGGTAGGGGGCGGAACACTGAAGCTTTCTTT. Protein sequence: CASSPEGRGRNTEAFF.